This is a list of T cell receptor beta chains from one sample in a study of shared clonotypes between healthy human individuals. Data came from immunoSEQ multiplex PCR; TCRdb stores just in-frame clones and leaves some out. The sample lists 450,000 to 500,000 clones, about 82% occurring once. The sequenced sample consisted of PBMCs. The receptor set was obtained from a woman aged 40 to 55 in good health. Some clones in this sample may be carry-over from other donors' samples. CDR3s include the opening cysteine and the closing phenylalanine or tryptophan. Each record gives: clone size, D gene, J gene, V gene, CDR3 DNA, CDR3 protein. The D gene is left open where the match is weak. The size field is filled for only some rows; it gives once, few, many or a size class.

abundance: -; d_gene: -; j_gene: TRBJ2-2; v_gene: TRBV7-2; CDR3nt: TGTGCCAGCAGCTTCCAGGGCGCGAACACCGGGGAGCTGTTTTTT; CDR3aa: CASSFQGANTGELFF
abundance: -; d_gene: TRBD1; j_gene: TRBJ1-2; v_gene: TRBV28; CDR3nt: TGTGCCAGCATTCGGACAGGGACCTCTGGCTACACCTTC; CDR3aa: CASIRTGTSGYTF
abundance: many; d_gene: -; j_gene: TRBJ1-1; v_gene: TRBV7-3; CDR3nt: TGTGCCAGCAGCCCCTACAAGAACACTGAAGCTTTCTTT; CDR3aa: CASSPYKNTEAFF
abundance: -; d_gene: -; j_gene: TRBJ1-1; v_gene: TRBV27; CDR3nt: TGTGCCAGCAGTCCTATCCCCCCCAGGGTAATGAACACTGAAGCTTTCTTT; CDR3aa: CASSPIPPRVMNTEAFF
abundance: -; d_gene: -; j_gene: TRBJ2-3; v_gene: TRBV27; CDR3nt: TGTGCCAGCAGTTTAGGGGCGGTCCGGAGCACAGATACGCAGTATTTT; CDR3aa: CASSLGAVRSTDTQYF
abundance: -; d_gene: -; j_gene: TRBJ1-5; v_gene: TRBV30; CDR3nt: TGTGCCTGGAGTTGGCACAATCAGCCCCAGCATTTT; CDR3aa: CAWSWHNQPQHF
abundance: -; d_gene: TRBD1; j_gene: TRBJ2-2; v_gene: TRBV6-5; CDR3nt: TGTGCCAGCAGATCGGACAGGGGAAGGACCGGGGAGCTGTTTTTT; CDR3aa: CASRSDRGRTGELFF
abundance: -; d_gene: TRBD1; j_gene: TRBJ1-2; v_gene: TRBV14; CDR3nt: TGTGCCAGCAGCCAAGGGGCAGGGGGTGACTATGGCTACACCTTC; CDR3aa: CASSQGAGGDYGYTF
abundance: -; d_gene: -; j_gene: TRBJ2-5; v_gene: TRBV5-4; CDR3nt: TGTGCCAGCAGACGGGACTCCAACCAAGAGACCCAGTACTTC; CDR3aa: CASRRDSNQETQYF
abundance: once; d_gene: TRBD1; j_gene: TRBJ2-7; v_gene: TRBV28; CDR3nt: TGTGCCAGCAGTGGGCCGGGACAGGGGATCTACGAGCAGTACTTC; CDR3aa: CASSGPGQGIYEQYF
abundance: many; d_gene: -; j_gene: TRBJ2-4; v_gene: TRBV19; CDR3nt: TGTGCCAGTACCGGGACATTTGGAAACATTCAGTACTTC; CDR3aa: CASTGTFGNIQYF
abundance: -; d_gene: TRBD1; j_gene: TRBJ1-4; v_gene: TRBV28; CDR3nt: TGTGCCAGCAGTACAGGGGGGACTAATGAAAAACTGTTTTTT; CDR3aa: CASSTGGTNEKLFF
abundance: -; d_gene: -; j_gene: TRBJ2-7; v_gene: TRBV7-2; CDR3nt: TGTGCCAGCAGCTTAATCTACGGGATCCGCTACGAGCAGTACTTC; CDR3aa: CASSLIYGIRYEQYF
abundance: -; d_gene: -; j_gene: TRBJ1-6; v_gene: TRBV30; CDR3nt: TGTGCCTGGAGGTTGCAGCTTAATTCACCTCTCCACTTT; CDR3aa: CAWRLQLNSPLHF
abundance: few; d_gene: TRBD1; j_gene: TRBJ2-7; v_gene: TRBV5-1; CDR3nt: TGCGCCAGCAAGGAGACAGGGATATTTGACGAGCAGTACTTC; CDR3aa: CASKETGIFDEQYF
abundance: many; d_gene: -; j_gene: TRBJ1-4; v_gene: TRBV29-1; CDR3nt: TGCAGCGTTGTGTCGCAGGGCCATGAAAAACTGTTTTTT; CDR3aa: CSVVSQGHEKLFF
abundance: -; d_gene: -; j_gene: TRBJ2-7; v_gene: TRBV28; CDR3nt: TGTGCCAGCAGTTGGGGGGAGGCCGAGCAGTACTTC; CDR3aa: CASSWGEAEQYF
abundance: -; d_gene: -; j_gene: TRBJ1-1; v_gene: TRBV7-2; CDR3nt: TGTGCCAGCAGCCCCCTGGGACCGTTGAACACTGAAGCTTTCTTT; CDR3aa: CASSPLGPLNTEAFF
abundance: -; d_gene: -; j_gene: TRBJ2-1; v_gene: TRBV30; CDR3nt: TGTGCCTTGGAGGGGGGGACAGCCTACAATGAGCAGTTCTTC; CDR3aa: CALEGGTAYNEQFF
abundance: -; d_gene: TRBD2; j_gene: TRBJ2-5; v_gene: TRBV7-8; CDR3nt: TGTGCCATCCCTTGGGGGGGGGAGACCCAGTACTTC; CDR3aa: CAIPWGGETQYF
abundance: -; d_gene: TRBD1; j_gene: TRBJ2-1; v_gene: TRBV5-4; CDR3nt: TGTGCCAGCAGCTTGCCCCCGGGACAGGGTAATAGTGAGCAGTTCTTC; CDR3aa: CASSLPPGQGNSEQFF
abundance: once; d_gene: -; j_gene: TRBJ1-2; v_gene: TRBV18; CDR3nt: TGTGCCAGCTCACCAACCACAGGGTATGAGGGCTACACCTTC; CDR3aa: CASSPTTGYEGYTF
abundance: -; d_gene: -; j_gene: TRBJ1-1; v_gene: TRBV19; CDR3nt: TGTGCCAGTAGTTGGAGCTCGGACACTGAAGCTTTCTTT; CDR3aa: CASSWSSDTEAFF
abundance: -; d_gene: TRBD2; j_gene: TRBJ2-1; v_gene: TRBV29-1; CDR3nt: TGCAGCGTTGTACTAGCGGGAGCAGGGGAGCAGTTCTTC; CDR3aa: CSVVLAGAGEQFF
abundance: -; d_gene: -; j_gene: TRBJ2-6; v_gene: TRBV5-1; CDR3nt: TGCGCCAGCAGCTTCAACTCTGGGGCCAACGTCCTGACTTTC; CDR3aa: CASSFNSGANVLTF
abundance: many; d_gene: -; j_gene: TRBJ1-5; v_gene: TRBV6-5; CDR3nt: TGTGCCAGCAGTTACTCGACAGGCTATAGCAATCAGCCCCAGCATTTT; CDR3aa: CASSYSTGYSNQPQHF
abundance: -; d_gene: -; j_gene: TRBJ2-2; v_gene: TRBV5-4; CDR3nt: TGTGCCAGCAGCCCCGGGCAGACCCCGAACACCGGGGAGCTGTTTTTT; CDR3aa: CASSPGQTPNTGELFF
abundance: -; d_gene: TRBD1; j_gene: TRBJ2-2; v_gene: TRBV7-8; CDR3nt: TGTGCCTCCAACCGGGACAGGGGATCTGCCGGGGAGCTGTTTTTT; CDR3aa: CASNRDRGSAGELFF
abundance: -; d_gene: -; j_gene: TRBJ1-5; v_gene: TRBV7-2; CDR3nt: TGTGCCAGCAGCTCCGGGACAAGTTTTTATAGCAATCAGCCCCAGCATTTT; CDR3aa: CASSSGTSFYSNQPQHF
abundance: -; d_gene: TRBD2; j_gene: TRBJ2-7; v_gene: TRBV7-2; CDR3nt: TGTGCCAGCAGCCTTGGACTAGCTTCGGACGAGCAGTACTTC; CDR3aa: CASSLGLASDEQYF
abundance: -; d_gene: TRBD1; j_gene: TRBJ2-7; v_gene: TRBV6-6; CDR3nt: TGTGCCAGCAGCCGTGACAGGGCTTTCTCCCACGAGCAGTACTTC; CDR3aa: CASSRDRAFSHEQYF
abundance: -; d_gene: -; j_gene: TRBJ2-7; v_gene: TRBV20-1; CDR3nt: TGCAGTGCAGGACAGTACGAGCAGTACTTC; CDR3aa: CSAGQYEQYF
abundance: -; d_gene: TRBD2; j_gene: TRBJ2-1; v_gene: TRBV7-3; CDR3nt: TGTGCCAGCAGCTTAGACCCCAGCGGGAGCTTCAGGGAGCAGTTCTTC; CDR3aa: CASSLDPSGSFREQFF
abundance: -; d_gene: TRBD2; j_gene: TRBJ2-5; v_gene: TRBV5-1; CDR3nt: TGCGCCAGCAGCGCGGGACTAGCGGGAGGGGAGACCCAGTACTTC; CDR3aa: CASSAGLAGGETQYF
abundance: -; d_gene: -; j_gene: TRBJ2-7; v_gene: TRBV7-2; CDR3nt: TGTGCCAGCAGCTTAGATTACGGACGATCCTACGAGCAGTACTTC; CDR3aa: CASSLDYGRSYEQYF
abundance: -; d_gene: -; j_gene: TRBJ1-1; v_gene: TRBV18; CDR3nt: TGTGCCAGCTCACCAGGGATCGCGAACACTGAAGCTTTCTTT; CDR3aa: CASSPGIANTEAFF
abundance: once; d_gene: TRBD1; j_gene: TRBJ2-3; v_gene: TRBV25-1; CDR3nt: TGTGCCAGCAGTGGACAGGGGGCAGGAACGGATACGCAGTATTTT; CDR3aa: CASSGQGAGTDTQYF
abundance: -; d_gene: -; j_gene: TRBJ2-1; v_gene: TRBV11-2; CDR3nt: TGTGCCAGCAGCTTAGATAGGAACCATGATGAGCAGTTCTTC; CDR3aa: CASSLDRNHDEQFF
abundance: few; d_gene: TRBD2; j_gene: TRBJ2-7; v_gene: TRBV28; CDR3nt: TGTGCCAGCAGTACTAGCGGGAATACCTACGAGCAGTACTTC; CDR3aa: CASSTSGNTYEQYF
abundance: -; d_gene: -; j_gene: TRBJ1-5; v_gene: TRBV6-5; CDR3nt: TGTGCCAGCAGTACCCGAGCCGGGGGATCAAGCCCCCAGCATTTT; CDR3aa: CASSTRAGGSSPQHF
abundance: -; d_gene: TRBD1; j_gene: TRBJ1-2; v_gene: TRBV19; CDR3nt: TGTGCCAGTAGTATACTCGACAGGGTTTTGAACTATGGCTACACCTTC; CDR3aa: CASSILDRVLNYGYTF
abundance: -; d_gene: -; j_gene: TRBJ1-4; v_gene: TRBV5-1; CDR3nt: TGCGCCAGCAGCTTGGTAGTGGCAGGAGCTAATGAAAAACTGTTTTTT; CDR3aa: CASSLVVAGANEKLFF
abundance: -; d_gene: -; j_gene: TRBJ1-2; v_gene: TRBV29-1; CDR3nt: TGCAGCGTTGAATGGCAGGGCGAAAACTATGGCTACACCTTC; CDR3aa: CSVEWQGENYGYTF
abundance: -; d_gene: -; j_gene: TRBJ2-4; v_gene: TRBV2; CDR3nt: TGTGCCAGCATGGTTTCTGCCAAAAACATTCAGTACTTC; CDR3aa: CASMVSAKNIQYF
abundance: -; d_gene: -; j_gene: TRBJ2-3; v_gene: TRBV5-1; CDR3nt: TGCGCCAGCAGCTTGGGCCGGGACTCGTATTACACAGATACGCAGTATTTT; CDR3aa: CASSLGRDSYYTDTQYF
abundance: once; d_gene: TRBD2; j_gene: TRBJ2-7; v_gene: TRBV6-6; CDR3nt: TGTGCCAGCAGTTACGCGGGACTAGCGCCGCACGAGCAGTACTTC; CDR3aa: CASSYAGLAPHEQYF
abundance: -; d_gene: -; j_gene: TRBJ1-1; v_gene: TRBV5-1; CDR3nt: TGCGCCAGCAGCTTGGCCCGTCTGGGACCTACGAACACTGAAGCTTTCTTT; CDR3aa: CASSLARLGPTNTEAFF
abundance: -; d_gene: -; j_gene: TRBJ2-3; v_gene: TRBV27; CDR3nt: TGTGCCAGCAGTTTATCGGGCAGCTACACAGATACGCAGTATTTT; CDR3aa: CASSLSGSYTDTQYF
abundance: -; d_gene: -; j_gene: TRBJ1-1; v_gene: TRBV19; CDR3nt: TGTGCCAGTAGTATTGGAGGGGCGATCAAGAACACTGAAGCTTTCTTT; CDR3aa: CASSIGGAIKNTEAFF
abundance: -; d_gene: TRBD1; j_gene: TRBJ1-4; v_gene: TRBV4-3; CDR3nt: TGCGCCAGCAGCCCCGTAGGGACAGGGAATGAAAAACTGTTTTTT; CDR3aa: CASSPVGTGNEKLFF
abundance: -; d_gene: -; j_gene: TRBJ2-1; v_gene: TRBV29-1; CDR3nt: TGCAGCGTTGTTTGGGAGTGGGTCGCATATGAGCAGTTCTTC; CDR3aa: CSVVWEWVAYEQFF
abundance: -; d_gene: TRBD1; j_gene: TRBJ1-5; v_gene: TRBV5-5; CDR3nt: TGTGCCAGCAGCGACCAACAGGGGTCCCAGCCCCAGCATTTT; CDR3aa: CASSDQQGSQPQHF
abundance: few; d_gene: TRBD2; j_gene: TRBJ2-7; v_gene: TRBV12-5; CDR3nt: TGTGCTAGTGGTTTGGCTTTAACGGGACTAGCGGGGTCTGAGCAGTACTTC; CDR3aa: CASGLALTGLAGSEQYF
abundance: -; d_gene: TRBD2; j_gene: TRBJ2-7; v_gene: TRBV4-2; CDR3nt: TGTGCCAGCAGCCAAGATTCCAGCGGGACCTACGAGCAGTACTTC; CDR3aa: CASSQDSSGTYEQYF
abundance: -; d_gene: -; j_gene: TRBJ2-2; v_gene: TRBV29-1; CDR3nt: TGCAGCGTTGAAGGGATGAACACCGGGGAGCTGTTTTTT; CDR3aa: CSVEGMNTGELFF